This T cell receptor beta chain derives from a study of T cell changes during pregnancy in multiple sclerosis. This clone was detected only once. Measured with immunoSEQ multiplex PCR; TCRdb has only the in-frame clones, and not every one. The repertoire includes approximately 83,000 clones, 90% to 95% of them detected once, and 2% to 2.5% sits in the top ten. This specimen was peripheral blood, taken in the third trimester of pregnancy. This TCR was sampled from a female donor with multiple sclerosis, enrolled in a pregnancy study.

CDR3: CASSQVIGVPPETQYF. CDR3 nucleotides: TGTGCCAGCAGCCAAGTAATCGGAGTGCCCCCAGAGACCCAGTACTTC. The V call is TRBV14, the J call TRBJ2-5; no firm D call. The germline V gene has CDR1 SGHDN and CDR2 FVKESK. This CDR3 spans 16 amino acids. The ends were cut back, 1 base at V and 4 bases at J, with 16 bases in the middle.